One and the same sample provided the 20 T cell receptor beta chains below, sequenced in a study of blood T cell repertoires in COVID-19 (dated by TCRdb to the early 2020s). Library prep was done by the immunoSEQ multiplex PCR assay. The immuneACCESS repertoire file appears here via TCRdb, limited to in-frame rearrangements. These files lack a portion of the clones; in checked studies, under half of the deficit traces to unresolved V genes, and the cause of the others is not known. In this sample the table shows approximately 240,000 clones, 80% to 95% of which occur a single time. Approximately 0.8% of the sample goes to the ten largest clones. The sequenced sample consisted of peripheral blood. The receptors come from a man aged 25-45 years with COVID-19, enrolled during active disease.

The chain links TRBV7-6 to TRBJ2-5; 7 bases are a match to TRBD1. Germline V lookup: CDR1 SGHVS, CDR2 FNYEAQ. V shed 1 base, J shed 4 bases, and the junction held 0 bases outside the gene matches. CDR3 size: 13 residues. DNA for the CDR3: TGTGCCAGCAGCTTAGGGACAGGAGAGACCCAGTACTTC. Translated, it gives CASSLGTGETQYF.

The chain recombines TRBV5-4 with TRBJ1-1; 8 nucleotides match TRBD1. The germline CDR1 and CDR2 sequences are SGHNT and YYREEE (reference sequence). The CDR3 contains 16 residues. The junction had 14 bases not matched to a gene; V was cut back by 7 bases and J by 3 bases. Written as DNA, the CDR3 is TGTGCCAGCCAGTCCTTGTCAGGGGGCGCGGACACTGAAGCTTTCTTT. This gives the protein CASQSLSGGADTEAFF.

The chain links TRBV6-5 to TRBJ2-1, with D possibly being TRBD1 (5 bases). Trimming cost V 6 bases and J 2 bases, with 8 bases left between them. From germline, CDR1 is MNHEY and CDR2 SVGAGI. The length of the CDR3 is 13 residues. The CDR3 here is CASRDKAYNEQFF. CDR3 coding DNA: TGTGCCAGCAGGGACAAAGCCTACAATGAGCAGTTCTTC.

This clone was recorded only once. The chain is built from TRBV12-3 or TRBV12-4 and TRBJ1-1; D uncertain. The length of the CDR3 is 13 residues. V was clipped by 10 bases and J by 3 bases, with 15 bases between them. This chain's CDR3 is CATSPVGDTEAFF. CDR3 bases: TGTGCCACCTCTCCGGTGGGAGACACTGAAGCTTTCTTT.

The V gene is TRBV27, the J gene TRBJ1-6; D is unclear. CDR3 length: 14 residues. Germline V gene sequence: CDR1 MNHEY, CDR2 SMNVEV (reference sequence). V lost 1 base, J lost 5 bases, and 6 bases lay in between. In nucleotides, the CDR3 is TGTGCCAGCAGTTTATTAGCAGATAATTCACCCCTCCACTTT. This encodes CASSLLADNSPLHF.

The chain employs TRBV7-9 and TRBJ1-1; D call uncertain. CDR3 length: 13 amino acids. From germline, CDR1 is SEHNR and CDR2 FQNEAQ (reference sequence). The V and J ends lost 2 bases and 3 bases respectively, with 7 bases between them. The CDR3 protein is CASSLNRDTEAFF. DNA of the CDR3: TGTGCCAGCAGCTTAAACCGGGACACTGAAGCTTTCTTT.

This clone was detected once. V gene TRBV2 combines with J gene TRBJ1-1, with D maybe TRBD1 (6 bases). Germline CDR1 and CDR2: SNHLY and FYNNEI. This CDR3 comprises 14 residues. The V gene lost 4 bases and the J gene lost 3 bases, with 12 bases spanning the gap. Here the CDR3 DNA reads TGTGCCAGCAGTGGTAATCAGGGGTACACTGAAGCTTTCTTT. Protein sequence: CASSGNQGYTEAFF.

The J gene is TRBJ2-7, the V gene TRBV29-1; 7 nucleotides line up with TRBD1. This CDR3 is built from 12 residues. Per germline, CDR1 SQVTM and CDR2 ANQGSEA. V lost 4 bases to trimming and J lost 4 bases; unmatched junction nucleotides: 4. CDR3 nucleotide sequence: TGCAGCGTTGTGACAGGGCGATACGAGCAGTACTTC. Residues: CSVVTGRYEQYF.

DNA for the CDR3: TGTGCCAGCAGGGCCGGGACAGGGGGCAATGGCTACACCTTC. Translating gives CASRAGTGGNGYTF. The chain carries TRBV2 and TRBJ1-2, with TRBD1 matching 12 bases. The CDR3 is made up of 14 amino acids. Germline V lookup: CDR1 SNHLY, CDR2 FYNNEI. J was trimmed by 6 bases and V by 6 bases; bases with no gene match: 5. Full variable domain (missing parts from reference TRBV2 and TRBJ1-2): EPEVTQTPSHQVTQMGQEVILRCVPISNHLYFYWYRQILGQKVEFLVSFYNNEISEKSEIFDDQFSVERPDGSNFTLKIRSTKLEDSAMYFCASRAGTGGNGYTFGSGTRLTVV.

This rearrangement joins TRBV2 to TRBJ1-1; D gene uncertain. The V gene's germline CDR1 is SNHLY and CDR2 FYNNEI. The CDR3 consists of 13 residues. V lost 5 bases and J lost 3, with 10 bases in between. For the CDR3, the DNA is TGTGCCAGCAGTTCCCTACGGGACACTGAAGCTTTCTTT. It translates to CASSSLRDTEAFF.

V usage is TRBV30 and J usage is TRBJ1-5; D is ambiguous. The CDR3 is 13 residues long. With 8 bases removed from V and 5 bases from J, the gap between germline ends came to 16 bases. Germline V gene lookup returns CDR1 GTSNPN and CDR2 SVGIG (reference sequence). CDR3 sequence reads: CAANLGGDQPQHF. CDR3 nucleotides: TGTGCCGCGAACCTCGGCGGGGATCAGCCCCAGCATTTT.

V usage is TRBV20-1 and J usage is TRBJ2-7, with D unresolved. Trimming pared 3 bases from V and 1 base from J, leaving 4 bases between. This CDR3 has 11 amino acids. Germline CDR1 is DFQATT and CDR2 is SNEGSKA (reference sequence). DNA for the CDR3: TGCAGTGCTAGCCCGTCCTACGAGCAGTACTTC. Its protein product is CSASPSYEQYF.

This rearrangement joins TRBV7-9 to TRBJ1-2, with 7 bases matching TRBD1. In germline, CDR1 is SEHNR, CDR2 FQNEAQ (reference sequence). The CDR3 has 13 amino acids. With 5 bases clipped from V and 3 bases from J, the junction kept 3 bases outside the gene matches. CDR3 sequence: CASSLGQDYGYTF. Here the CDR3 DNA reads TGTGCCAGCAGCCTCGGACAGGACTATGGCTACACCTTC.

The CDR3 protein is CASSLAGLAGGRSYNEQFF. The CDR3 nucleotides read TGTGCCAGCAGCTTGGCCGGACTAGCGGGGGGGCGCTCCTACAATGAGCAGTTCTTC. This chain connects TRBV5-4 to TRBJ2-1; 15 nucleotides align to TRBD2. The CDR3 length is 19 residues. With V trimmed by 0 bases and J by 0 bases, 4 bases remained unmatched. Germline CDR1 is SGHNT and CDR2 is YYREEE (reference sequence).

The chain is built from TRBV6-5 and TRBJ2-2; TRBD1 agrees at 7 bases. The CDR3 is made up of 13 amino acids. V lost 6 bases to trimming and J lost 4 bases; unmatched junction nucleotides: 2. Looked up from germline, CDR1 is MNHEY and CDR2 is SVGAGI. CDR3 sequence: CASRGTATGELFF. In DNA, the CDR3 is TGTGCCAGCAGGGGGACAGCCACCGGGGAGCTGTTTTTT.

CDR3 residues: CASSQDWGGSTDTQYF. In nucleotides, the CDR3 is TGCGCCAGCAGCCAAGATTGGGGAGGATCCACAGATACGCAGTATTTT. The V and J genes are TRBV4-1 and TRBJ2-3, with TRBD2 as a possible D gene (6 bases). The CDR3 covers 16 residues. Trimming shortened V by 0 bases and J by 2 bases, and 12 bases separated the two germline ends. Germline CDR1 and CDR2: MGHRA and YSYEKL.

The chain carries TRBV18 and TRBJ1-2; D remains unclear. The ends were cut back, 2 bases at V and 7 bases at J, with 20 bases in the middle. The V gene's germline CDR1 is KGHSH and CDR2 LQKENI. The CDR3 length is 16 residues. The CDR3 loop is CASSPEEVRAGRGYTF. CDR3 in DNA: TGTGCCAGCTCACCAGAAGAGGTTCGAGCGGGCCGTGGCTACACCTTC.

This chain links TRBV7-9 with TRBJ1-5, with TRBD1 identical over 9 bases. Per germline, CDR1 SEHNR and CDR2 FQNEAQ (reference sequence). V dropped 4 bases and J dropped 4; count of bases not matched to a gene: 8. This CDR3 contains 16 residues. The CDR3 protein is CASSSGTGFGNQPQHF. For the CDR3, the DNA is TGTGCCAGCAGCTCGGGGACAGGGTTCGGTAATCAGCCCCAGCATTTT. Drawing the rest from reference TRBV7-9 and TRBJ1-5, the complete variable domain is DTGVSQNPRHKITKRGQNVTFRCDPISEHNRLYWYRQTLGQGPEFLTYFQNEAQLEKSRLLSDRFSAERPKGSFSTLEIQRTEQGDSAMYLCASSSGTGFGNQPQHFGDGTRLSIL.

The chain carries TRBV5-1 and TRBJ2-7; TRBD1 might be the D (6 bases). With 3 bases removed from V and 7 bases from J, the gap between germline ends came to 17 bases. Per the germline V gene, CDR1 is SGHRS and CDR2 is YFSETQ. The CDR3 is 14 residues long. The CDR3 here is CASSWDRKRGEQYF. The CDR3, as DNA: TGCGCCAGCAGCTGGGACCGCAAAAGGGGGGAGCAGTACTTC. Complete variable domain (other parts from reference TRBV5-1 and TRBJ2-7): KAGVTQTPRYLIKTRGQQVTLSCSPISGHRSVSWYQQTPGQGLQFLFEYFSETQRNKGNFPGRFSGRQFSNSRSEMNVSTLELGDSALYLCASSWDRKRGEQYFGPGTRLTVT.

This chain links TRBV2 with TRBJ2-1, with 12 positions matching TRBD2. CDR1 and CDR2 (germline): SNHLY, FYNNEI. The CDR3 sequence is 19 residues long. The trim removed 4 bases at V and 0 bases at J, leaving 10 bases unmatched. CDR3 sequence reads: CASSGPGLAGLVSYNEQFF. The CDR3 nucleotides read TGTGCCAGCAGTGGACCGGGACTAGCGGGTCTAGTCTCCTACAATGAGCAGTTCTTC.